The 20 T cell receptor beta chains presented below share a single source sample, sequenced in a study of blood T cells in healthy people across ages. A J-beta primer mix and a sample-barcoded 5' primer were used in a second PCR of roughly 6 to 11 cycles. From the 5' RACE reads, TCRdb called clonotypes with MiXCR, one entry per CDR3 protein. The data show nearly 1 million distinct CDR3 sequences, roughly 51% seen once. Sequencing was carried out using blood. These receptor sequences come from a woman between 55 and 75 years old in good health.

This clonotype was seen a few times. The CDR3 reads CASAYIKETQYF. The DNA for the CDR3 is TGTGCCAGCGCCTACATCAAGGAGACCCAGTACTTC. This rearrangement joins TRBV7-2 to TRBJ2-7; no clear D gene. The DNA end is more similar to TRBJ2-5, so the J call may be wrong. Germline CDR1 SGHTA, CDR2 FQGNSA. The CDR3 loop spans 12 amino acids.

The chain recombines TRBV3-1 with TRBJ1-2, with D hard to call. From germline, CDR1 is LGHDT and CDR2 YNNKEL (reference sequence). CDR3 length: 15 residues. V was cut by 1 base and J by 7 bases, with 16 bases left in between. CDR3 bases: TGTGCCAGCAGCCAAGCAGGCGCCGGCGGCTTTGGCTACACCTTC. Amino acid sequence: CASSQAGAGGFGYTF. The full variable domain, in which reference TRBV3-1 and TRBJ1-2 provide the parts outside the CDR3, is DTAVSQTPKYLVTQMGNDKSIKCEQNLGHDTMYWYKQDSKKFLKIMFSYNNKELIINETVPNRFSPKSPDKAHLNLHINSLELGDSAVYFCASSQAGAGGFGYTFGSGTRLTVV.

This clonotype has a handful of counts. The chain uses TRBV6-6 and TRBJ2-5, with 10 bases aligning to TRBD2. The J call may be faulty, since TRBJ2-7 better matches the DNA end. Germline values: CDR1 MNHNY, CDR2 SVGAGI (reference sequence). This CDR3 has 16 residues. CDR3 region: CASSYSWTSGTYEQYF. The CDR3 DNA sequence: TGTGCCAGCAGTTACTCATGGACTAGCGGAACATACGAGCAGTACTTC.

This clonotype has only a few counts. The rearrangement joins TRBV9 to TRBJ2-5; 7 nucleotides line up with TRBD2. The V segment lost 2 bases and the J segment 5 bases; nucleotides outside the gene matches: 9. CDR3 length equals 15 residues. Germline CDR1 SGDLS, CDR2 YYNGEE. In nucleotides, the CDR3 is TGTGCCAGCAGCGTGGAAGGGCTAGCGGCGGAGACCCAGTACTTC. Its translation: CASSVEGLAAETQYF.

For the CDR3, the DNA is TGTGCCAGCAGTTATCGGGAGGGCCGAGATACGCAGTATTTT. Residues: CASSYREGRDTQYF. V usage is TRBV6-2 or TRBV6-3 and J usage is TRBJ2-3; 8 bases are a match to TRBD2. The CDR3 has 14 residues. Germline V gene sequence: CDR1 MNHEY, CDR2 SVGEGT. With V trimmed by 3 bases and J by 5 bases, 4 bases remained unmatched.

This sequence joins TRBV12-3 or TRBV12-4 and TRBJ2-7, with D perhaps TRBD2 (5 bases). V lost 0 bases and J lost 5, with 14 bases in between. CDR3 length equals 15 residues. CDR3 loop: CASSLAPKGSDEQYF. Written as DNA, the CDR3 is TGTGCCAGCAGTTTAGCGCCAAAGGGTAGCGACGAGCAGTACTTC.

This clonotype was recorded a few times. The chain links TRBV27 to TRBJ2-7; the D gene is possibly TRBD2 (6 bases). V dropped 0 bases and J dropped 0 bases, with 12 bases sitting between them. Germline loops: CDR1 MNHEY, CDR2 SMNVEV (reference sequence). This CDR3 spans 16 amino acids. The CDR3 DNA reads as TGTGCCAGCAGTTTATCGGGTATGGAGGGCTCCTACGAGCAGTACTTC. The encoded protein is CASSLSGMEGSYEQYF.

CDR3 DNA sequence: TGTGCCAGCAGTTACTCGAGACAAAGCTCTGGGGCCAACGTCCTGACTTTC. It is translated as CASSYSRQSSGANVLTF. This chain joins TRBV6-5 and TRBJ2-6; D uncertain. V was pared by 0 bases and J by 0 bases, with 9 bases between. This CDR3 spans 17 amino acids. The germline V gene has CDR1 MNHEY and CDR2 SVGAGI.

The V call is TRBV7-9, the J call TRBJ2-1; the D gene is possibly TRBD1 (6 bases). Per germline, CDR1 SEHNR and CDR2 FQNEAQ (reference sequence). The CDR3 runs to 17 residues. Between the trimmed V and J ends, which lost 2 bases and 5 bases, there was a span of 19 bases. The CDR3 is CASSLPQGELGNNEQFF. The CDR3 coding sequence is TGTGCCAGCAGCTTACCACAGGGAGAGCTGGGGAACAATGAGCAGTTCTTC. Drawing the rest from reference TRBV7-9 and TRBJ2-1, the complete variable domain is DTGVSQNPRHKITKRGQNVTFRCDPISEHNRLYWYRQTLGQGPEFLTYFQNEAQLEKSRLLSDRFSAERPKGSFSTLEIQRTEQGDSAMYLCASSLPQGELGNNEQFFGPGTRLTVL.

J is TRBJ2-5 and V is TRBV28; 11 bases are a match to TRBD2. The CDR3 sequence is 18 residues long. The J segment lost 11 bases and the V segment lost 7 bases, leaving 24 bases of the junction unmatched. CDR1 MDHEN and CDR2 SYDVKM come from the germline V gene. The CDR3 is CASIPLAGGSGDKHEQYF. The CDR3 DNA is TGTGCCAGCATCCCCCTAGCGGGAGGTAGTGGGGACAAACATGAGCAGTACTTC.

This clonotype was recorded a few times. A read error may be the cause here, since a much bigger clone is one base away. The chain uses TRBV27 and TRBJ2-5, with D hard to call. The CDR3 is made up of 14 amino acids. V shed 4 bases and J shed 10 bases, with 19 bases lying between them. Germline V gene sequence: CDR1 MNHEY, CDR2 SMNVEV (reference sequence). This chain's CDR3 is CASSSWTDTRSQYF. DNA for the CDR3: TGTGCCAGCAGTTCGTGGACGGATACAAGGAGCCAGTACTTC.

This clonotype came up a few times. V usage is TRBV6-2 or TRBV6-3 and J usage is TRBJ2-7, with 8 positions matching TRBD2. The V gene end was trimmed by 5 bases and the J gene end by 3 bases; junction bases not matched to a gene: 6. CDR1 and CDR2 (germline): MNHEY, SVGEGT. The CDR3 totals 14 residues. For the CDR3, the DNA is TGTGCCAGCAGTGTGACGGGAGGGGGCTACGAGCAGTACTTC. It encodes CASSVTGGGYEQYF.

This clonotype was counted between two and nine times. The CDR3 bases are TGTGCCAGCAGCTTCACGTATTCTAGCACAGATACGCAGTATTTT. Its protein product is CASSFTYSSTDTQYF. The chain has TRBV7-2 and TRBJ2-3; D is ambiguous. CDR3 length: 15 residues. V lost 3 bases and J lost 0, with 10 bases in between. Germline V CDR1 and CDR2: SGHTA, FQGNSA.

The genes are TRBV4-3 and TRBJ2-7; D is tentatively TRBD1 or TRBD2 (5 bases each). Germline loops: CDR1 LGHNA, CDR2 YSLEER. Between the trimmed V and J ends, which lost 3 bases and 2 bases, there was a span of 14 bases. This CDR3 is 15 amino acids long. Here the CDR3 DNA reads TGCGCCAGCAGCCATTACCGGGACGGGCCCTACGAGCAGTACTTC. It specifies CASSHYRDGPYEQYF.

V usage is TRBV13 and J usage is TRBJ2-7; a possible D gene is TRBD2 (6 bases). CDR3 length: 16 residues. Trimming cost V 5 bases and J 7 bases, with 24 bases left between them. Germline V lookup: CDR1 PRHDT, CDR2 FYEKMQ (reference sequence). The CDR3 loop reads CASSQVTSPRAGEQYF. CDR3 sequence (DNA): TGTGCCAGCAGCCAAGTTACTAGCCCTAGGGCGGGAGAGCAGTACTTC.

The CDR3 region is CASSVSRTDTQYF. DNA for the CDR3: TGTGCCAGCAGCGTGTCACGAACAGATACGCAGTATTTT. This chain links TRBV9 with TRBJ2-3; D remains ambiguous. CDR3 size: 13 residues. Germline values: CDR1 SGDLS, CDR2 YYNGEE. V shed 2 bases and J shed 3 bases, with 7 bases lying between them. Combining the CDR3 with reference TRBV9 and TRBJ2-3 gives the whole variable domain DSGVTQTPKHLITATGQRVTLRCSPRSGDLSVYWYQQSLDQGLQFLIQYYNGEERAKGNILERFSAQQFPDLHSELNLSSLELGDSALYFCASSVSRTDTQYFGPGTRLTVL.

In the case of this clonotype: Mismatch with germline at one junction end may stem from a read error. The chain couples TRBV28 to TRBJ2-1; the D is unclear. This CDR3 is 16 amino acids long. Germline V lookup: CDR1 MDHEN, CDR2 SYDVKM. CDR3 bases: TGTGTCAGCAGTTTAGAGGCTTTGAGCTCCTACAATGAGCAGTTCTTC. Amino acids: CVSSLEALSSYNEQFF.

The table lists this clonotype with a few counts. The chain links TRBV5-1 to TRBJ2-1, with TRBD2 identical over 13 bases. The junction had 6 bases not matched to a gene; V was cut back by 3 bases and J by 6 bases. From germline, CDR1 is SGHRS and CDR2 YFSETQ. CDR3 length equals 16 residues. The CDR3 nucleotides read TGCGCCAGCAGCTCACCGGGACTAGCGGGACTCAATGAGCAGTTCTTC. Protein: CASSSPGLAGLNEQFF.

This clonotype was recorded a few times. The chain joins TRBV6-1 to TRBJ2-3; TRBD2 matches at 11 bases. The ends lost 5 bases at V and 11 bases at J; junction bases unmatched: 15. Looked up from germline, CDR1 is MNHNS and CDR2 is SASEGT. CDR3 length: 16 residues. The CDR3 nucleotides read TGTGCCAGCAGTACGCAACCGGGACTAGCGGCGATCGGGCAGTATTTT. It yields the protein CASSTQPGLAAIGQYF.

This clonotype was detected once. This chain connects TRBV4-3 to TRBJ1-1, with TRBD1 as a possible D gene (5 bases). Germline loops: CDR1 LGHNA, CDR2 YSLEER. The CDR3 runs to 15 residues. Trimming left V 0 bases short and J 1 base short, with 9 bases between. The chain's CDR3 is CASSQDRVRNTEAFF. CDR3 DNA sequence: TGCGCCAGCAGCCAAGACAGGGTTCGGAACACTGAAGCTTTCTTT.